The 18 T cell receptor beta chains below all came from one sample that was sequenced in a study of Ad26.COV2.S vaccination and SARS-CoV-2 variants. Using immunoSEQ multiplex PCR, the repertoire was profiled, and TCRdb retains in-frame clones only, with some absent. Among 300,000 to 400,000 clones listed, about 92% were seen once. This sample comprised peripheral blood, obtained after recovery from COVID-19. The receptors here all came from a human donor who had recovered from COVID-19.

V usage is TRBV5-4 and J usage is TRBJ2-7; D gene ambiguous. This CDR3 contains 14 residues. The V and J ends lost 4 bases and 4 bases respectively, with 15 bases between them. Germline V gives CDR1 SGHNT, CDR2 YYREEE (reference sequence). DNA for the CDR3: TGTGCCAGCAGCCCCGAGCGAGCGTTATACGAGCAGTACTTC. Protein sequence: CASSPERALYEQYF.

The CDR3 reads CASRNQPQHF. CDR3 in DNA: TGTGCCAGCAGAAATCAGCCCCAGCATTTT. The V and J genes are TRBV6-5 and TRBJ1-5; D gene uncertain. Trimming shortened V by 6 bases and J by 4 bases, and 1 base separated the two germline ends. CDR1 MNHEY and CDR2 SVGAGI come from the germline V gene. The CDR3 is made up of 10 amino acids.

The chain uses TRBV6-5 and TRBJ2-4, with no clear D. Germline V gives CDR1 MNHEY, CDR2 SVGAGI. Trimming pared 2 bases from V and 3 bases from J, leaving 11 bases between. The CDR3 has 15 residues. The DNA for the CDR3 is TGTGCCAGCAGTTACGACGGGTCAGTCAAAAACATTCAGTACTTC. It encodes CASSYDGSVKNIQYF.

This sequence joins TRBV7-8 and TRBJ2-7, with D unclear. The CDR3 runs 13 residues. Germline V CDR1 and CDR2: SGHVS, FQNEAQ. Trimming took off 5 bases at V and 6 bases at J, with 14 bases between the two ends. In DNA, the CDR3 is TGTGCCAGCAGCCTGAATCTCCTGGGCGAGCAGTACTTC. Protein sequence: CASSLNLLGEQYF.

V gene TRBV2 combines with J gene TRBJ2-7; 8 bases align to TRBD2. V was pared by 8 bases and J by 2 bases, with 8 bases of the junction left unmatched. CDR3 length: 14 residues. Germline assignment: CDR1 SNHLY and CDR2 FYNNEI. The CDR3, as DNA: TGTGCCAGCTGCACCGGGGGGGCCCCCTACGAGCAGTACTTC. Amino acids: CASCTGGAPYEQYF.

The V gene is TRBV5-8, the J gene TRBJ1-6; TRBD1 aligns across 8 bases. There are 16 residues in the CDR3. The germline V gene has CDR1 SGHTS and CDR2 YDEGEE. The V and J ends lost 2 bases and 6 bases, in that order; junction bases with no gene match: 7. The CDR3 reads CASSFIPGGPNSPLHF. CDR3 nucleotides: TGTGCCAGCAGCTTCATCCCAGGGGGCCCTAATTCACCCCTCCACTTT.

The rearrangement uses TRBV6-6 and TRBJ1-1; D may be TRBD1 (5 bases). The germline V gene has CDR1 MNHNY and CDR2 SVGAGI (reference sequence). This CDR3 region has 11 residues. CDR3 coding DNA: TGTGTCTCAGGGATGAACACTGAAGCTTTCTTT. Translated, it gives CVSGMNTEAFF.

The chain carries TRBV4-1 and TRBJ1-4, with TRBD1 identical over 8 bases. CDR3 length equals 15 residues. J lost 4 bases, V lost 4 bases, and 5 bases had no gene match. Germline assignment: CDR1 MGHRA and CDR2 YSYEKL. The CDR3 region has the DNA TGCGCCAGCAGCCCTTCCGGGACAGGTAATGAAAAACTGTTTTTT. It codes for CASSPSGTGNEKLFF.

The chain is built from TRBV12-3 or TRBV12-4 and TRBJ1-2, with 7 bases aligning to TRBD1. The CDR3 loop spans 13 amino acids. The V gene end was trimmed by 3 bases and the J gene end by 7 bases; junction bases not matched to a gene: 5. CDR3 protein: CASSFPGQSGYTF. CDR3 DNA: TGTGCCAGCAGTTTTCCGGGACAGAGTGGCTACACCTTC.

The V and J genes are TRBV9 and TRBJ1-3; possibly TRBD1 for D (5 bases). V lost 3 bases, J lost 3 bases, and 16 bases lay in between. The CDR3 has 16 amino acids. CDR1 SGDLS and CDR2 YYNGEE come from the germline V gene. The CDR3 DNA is TGTGCCAGCAGCGCCCTCGGGGCTAGTTATGGAAACACCATATATTTT. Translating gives CASSALGASYGNTIYF.

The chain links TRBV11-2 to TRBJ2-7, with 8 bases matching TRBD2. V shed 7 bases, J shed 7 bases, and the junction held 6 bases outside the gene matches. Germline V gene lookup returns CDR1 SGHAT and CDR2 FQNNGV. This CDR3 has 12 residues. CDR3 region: CASTLGGGEQYF. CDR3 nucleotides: TGTGCCAGCACCCTCGGGGGGGGAGAGCAGTACTTC.

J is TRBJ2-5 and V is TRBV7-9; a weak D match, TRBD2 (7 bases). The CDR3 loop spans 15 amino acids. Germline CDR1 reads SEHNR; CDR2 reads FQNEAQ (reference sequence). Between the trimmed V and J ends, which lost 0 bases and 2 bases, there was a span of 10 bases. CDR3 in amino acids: CASSLAGGAQETQYF. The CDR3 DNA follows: TGTGCCAGCAGCTTAGCGGGGGGGGCGCAAGAGACCCAGTACTTC.

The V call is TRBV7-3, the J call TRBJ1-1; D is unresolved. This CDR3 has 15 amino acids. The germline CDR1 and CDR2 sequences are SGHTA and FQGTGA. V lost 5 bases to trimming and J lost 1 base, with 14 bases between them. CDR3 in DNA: TGTGCCAGCAGCCCCTCGGTCGGTTCGAACACTGAAGCTTTCTTT. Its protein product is CASSPSVGSNTEAFF.

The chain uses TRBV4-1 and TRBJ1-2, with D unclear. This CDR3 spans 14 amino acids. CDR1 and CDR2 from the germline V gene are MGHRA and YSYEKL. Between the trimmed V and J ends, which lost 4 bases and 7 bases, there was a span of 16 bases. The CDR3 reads CASSRLRGTSGYTF. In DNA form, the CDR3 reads TGCGCCAGCAGCCGCCTCCGAGGCACAAGTGGCTACACCTTC.

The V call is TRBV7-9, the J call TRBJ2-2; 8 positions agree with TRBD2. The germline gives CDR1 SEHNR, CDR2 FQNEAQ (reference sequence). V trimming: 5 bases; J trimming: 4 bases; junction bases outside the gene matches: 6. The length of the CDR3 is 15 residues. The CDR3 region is CASSQPGTSTGELFF. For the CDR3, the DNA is TGTGCCAGCAGCCAACCCGGGACTAGCACCGGGGAGCTGTTTTTT.

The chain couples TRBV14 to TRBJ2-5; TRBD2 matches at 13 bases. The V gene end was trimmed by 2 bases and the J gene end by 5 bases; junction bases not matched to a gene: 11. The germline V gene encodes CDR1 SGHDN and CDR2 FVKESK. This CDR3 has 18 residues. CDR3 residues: CASSQQGLAGVTSETQYF. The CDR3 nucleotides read TGTGCCAGCAGCCAACAAGGACTAGCGGGGGTGACCAGTGAGACCCAGTACTTC.

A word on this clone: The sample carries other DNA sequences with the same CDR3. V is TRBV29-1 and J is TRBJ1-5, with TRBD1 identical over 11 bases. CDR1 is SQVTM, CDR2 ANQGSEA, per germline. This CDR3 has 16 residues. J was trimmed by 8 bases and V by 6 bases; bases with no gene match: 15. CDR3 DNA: TGCAGCGTGGGGGGACAGGGGGGATCGAGCGGGGAGCCCCAGCATTTT. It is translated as CSVGGQGGSSGEPQHF.

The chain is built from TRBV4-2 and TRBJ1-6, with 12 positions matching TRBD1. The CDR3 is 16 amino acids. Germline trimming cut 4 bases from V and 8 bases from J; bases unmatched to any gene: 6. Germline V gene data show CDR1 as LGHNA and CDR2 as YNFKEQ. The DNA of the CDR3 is TGTGCCAGCAGCCCACAAGGGACAGGGGGCTATTCACCCCTCCACTTT. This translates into CASSPQGTGGYSPLHF.